This TCR beta chain emerged from a study of blood T cells in healthy people across ages. Study-wide results and caveats: Age advanced and TCR beta diversity per million T cells fell, roughly linearly. Expanded clonotype shifts may have been confounded, as the donors had an unknown CMV status.

About this clonotype: What it binds is not known. Just one base apart from a much larger clone, this may be a read error.

A second PCR, run for about 7 to 11 cycles, used a sample-barcoded 5' primer plus a J-beta primer mix. Any given sample supplied a minimum of 3 million CDR3-containing paired-end reads. From the 5' RACE reads, TCRdb called clonotypes with MiXCR, one entry per CDR3 protein. There are around 800,000 distinct CDR3 sequences in the sample; about 55% occur only once, and about 42% lies in the top ten. The CDR3 consists of 18 residues. Germline V gene sequence: CDR1 LGHDT, CDR2 YNNKEL (reference sequence). The specimen was blood. The chain recombines TRBV3-1 with TRBJ2-7; D assignment may be TRBD1 or TRBD2 (6 bases each). The assigned J gene may be wrong: the sequence end matches TRBJ2-5 better. This TCR derives from a man at least 80 years old in good health. This CDR3 is CASSQVLEGGSSQGTQYF. The CDR3 DNA is TGTGCCAGCAGCCAAGTGTTGGAGGGGGGCTCATCCCAAGGGACCCAGTACTTC.